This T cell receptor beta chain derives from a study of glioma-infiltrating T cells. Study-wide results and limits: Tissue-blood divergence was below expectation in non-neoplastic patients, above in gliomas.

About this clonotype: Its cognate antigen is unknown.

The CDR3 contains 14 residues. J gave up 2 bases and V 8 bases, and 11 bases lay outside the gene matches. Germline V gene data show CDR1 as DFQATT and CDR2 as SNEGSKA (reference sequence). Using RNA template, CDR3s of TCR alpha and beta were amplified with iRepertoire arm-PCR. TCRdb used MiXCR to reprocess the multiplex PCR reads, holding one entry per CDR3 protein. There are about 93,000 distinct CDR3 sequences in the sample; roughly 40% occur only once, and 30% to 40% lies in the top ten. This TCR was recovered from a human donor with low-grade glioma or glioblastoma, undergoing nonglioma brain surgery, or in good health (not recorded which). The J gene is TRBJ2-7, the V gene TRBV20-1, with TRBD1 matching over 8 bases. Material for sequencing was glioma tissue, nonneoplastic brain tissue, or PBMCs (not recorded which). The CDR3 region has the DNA TGCAGTTCCCTTGACAGGGGAAGGCCCTACGAGCAGTACTTC. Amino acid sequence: CSSLDRGRPYEQYF.